This T cell receptor (beta chain) emerged from a study of CD8 T cells in ankylosing spondylitis (dated by TCRdb to between 2016 and 2019). Describing the broader study: T cell receptor beta repertoires were profiled in healthy donors and ankylosing spondylitis patients so that disease-linked TCR variants could be found. The whole study cohort included 108 healthy donors and 25 or so ankylosing spondylitis patients. Peripheral blood was sampled, and synovial fluid was also collected from ankylosing spondylitis patients. Study-wide findings and limitations: A TCR beta motif made up of about eight highly homologous amino acid variants appeared to be characteristic of blood from ankylosing spondylitis patients. A CD8+ phenotype was shown by the disease-linked clones, which were found at relatively low frequencies in peripheral blood. Some TCR beta motif variants had previously been reported in synovial fluid and blood of reactive arthritis patients, which suggested common disease-initiation mechanisms. Significant enrichment of the disease-linked clones was reported in matched synovial fluid samples from ankylosing spondylitis patients.

Including cysteine and phenylalanine, the CDR3 has 14 amino acids. Just the 42-base CDR3 DNA is kept, in frame starting at base 1. CDR1 and CDR2 were assigned from the germline V gene as SGHRS and YFSETQ. Here V drops 4 bases and J drops 4 bases, and the junction holds 5 bases not matched to any gene. The sample was run on an Illumina HiSeq 2500. TCR beta libraries were prepared by quantitative 5'-RACE with molecular barcodes. Concerning the study's data processing: A new computational method, built on a probabilistic model of VDJ rearrangement, was used to identify disease-linked TCR variants. Using fastp at Q25 and MiXCR, TCRdb reprocessed the public reads and kept productive beta chains. Here each entry gathers all rows of one CDR3 protein and keeps the most common genes and DNA. The authors' filters were not applied to this entry. The sample table lists 200,000 to 300,000 distinct CDR3 sequences, around a tenth of them with a count of one. Under 7% of the sample is taken by the ten largest.

Many counts were recorded for this clonotype. The antigen it recognizes is unknown. Qualities for individual bases were not recorded, and no much larger clone is one base off. This sequence originates from a male donor with ankylosing spondylitis or in good health (not recorded which). This chain is built from TRBV5-1 and TRBJ2-3; 8 middle bases align to TRBD1. Sequencing was performed on blood, either unsorted or a sorted T cell fraction (not recorded which). The CDR3 here reads CASSPDRGADTQYF. The DNA sequence is as follows: TGCGCCAGCAGCCCTGACAGGGGCGCAGATACGCAGTATTTT.